Listed below are T cell receptor beta chains from one sample, sequenced in a study of blood T cell repertoires in COVID-19. The repertoire was sequenced with immunoSEQ multiplex PCR; TCRdb's copy has only in-frame clones and lacks some. The sample holds 300,000 to 350,000 clones; more than 70% are singletons and the top ten take 1.5% to 2%. The material sequenced was peripheral blood. The receptors originated from a woman aged 25 to 39 with COVID-19, enrolled during active disease. CDR3s include the opening cysteine and the closing phenylalanine or tryptophan. The D gene is left open where the match is weak. The listing skips clone size in some rows; elsewhere it reads once, few, many or a size class.

cdr3_nt cdr3_aa j_call d_call clone_size v_call
TGTGCCAGCAGTTACCACACGGACGGAGGTGGAGAGACCCAGTACTTC CASSYHTDGGGETQYF TRBJ2-5 NA NA TRBV6-5
TGTGCCAGTAGTATGGGACAGGGAATCTATGGCTACACCTTC CASSMGQGIYGYTF TRBJ1-2 TRBD1 NA TRBV19
TGTGCCAGCAGTTACTCGGGGGGACCCTTTACTGGGGAGACCCAGTACTTC CASSYSGGPFTGETQYF TRBJ2-5 NA NA TRBV6-2/TRBV6-3
TGTGCCAGCAGCTTAACCCCGGACAGGGTAAACGGCTACACCTTC CASSLTPDRVNGYTF TRBJ1-2 TRBD1 NA TRBV7-9
TGTGCCAGCAGCCAAGAACTAGCGGGAGCACAAGAGACCCAGTACTTC CASSQELAGAQETQYF TRBJ2-5 TRBD2 NA TRBV4-2
TGTGCCAGTCGGAAGGGGCTGGTCACCGGGGAGCTGTTTTTT CASRKGLVTGELFF TRBJ2-2 NA NA TRBV19
TGTGCCAGCTCACCACCCTTCAGGGGACCCAATGAGCAGTTCTTC CASSPPFRGPNEQFF TRBJ2-1 NA NA TRBV18
TGTGCCAGCAGCCTCCTTGGAGTCTTTGATATAGCTGAAGCTTTCTTT CASSLLGVFDIAEAFF TRBJ1-1 NA NA TRBV3-1/TRBV3-2
TGTGCCAGCAGGCCTTTCCGGGACAGGGTATGGTCACCCCTCCACTTT CASRPFRDRVWSPLHF TRBJ1-6 TRBD1 NA TRBV6-6
TGCGCCAGCAGTCGACTAGCGGGGGGTCCAGATACGCAGTATTTT CASSRLAGGPDTQYF TRBJ2-3 TRBD2 NA TRBV4-1
TGTGCCAGCAGCCCATCGGGAGGGCCTTCCTACGAGCAGTACTTC CASSPSGGPSYEQYF TRBJ2-7 TRBD2 NA TRBV16
TGTGCCAGCAGCACAGGGACGGCCCCTAATTCACCCCTCCACTTT CASSTGTAPNSPLHF TRBJ1-6 NA NA TRBV11-3
TGTGCCAGCAGCCCCCACGCGGGAGAAAAACTGTTTTTT CASSPHAGEKLFF TRBJ1-4 NA NA TRBV11-2
TGTGCCAGCAGTTACGGGGGACAGGGATTCTCTTCACCCCTCCACTTT CASSYGGQGFSSPLHF TRBJ1-6 TRBD1 once TRBV6-5
TGTGCCAGCAGCACGAGGACAGGGGTGAACACTGAAGCTTTCTTT CASSTRTGVNTEAFF TRBJ1-1 TRBD1 NA TRBV4-2
TGTGCCAGCAGCGCCGGGACTAGCGGAATCACAGATACGCAGTATTTT CASSAGTSGITDTQYF TRBJ2-3 TRBD2 NA TRBV2
TGCGCCAGCAGCGGGGGACTAGTCAACACCGGGGAGCTGTTTTTT CASSGGLVNTGELFF TRBJ2-2 TRBD2 once TRBV5-1
TGTGCCACCTTAAACAGATGGGGCGGCTACACCTTC CATLNRWGGYTF TRBJ1-2 NA NA TRBV6-5
TGTGCCAGCAGCCACCAGACAGGGCTGCTCGTCTACGAGCAGTACTTC CASSHQTGLLVYEQYF TRBJ2-7 TRBD1 NA TRBV7-2
TGTGCCAGCAGCCAAGAGTCAGGTAGCAATCAGCCCCAGCATTTT CASSQESGSNQPQHF TRBJ1-5 NA NA TRBV4-2
TGCGCCAGCAGCCGGACTAGCGGGGAGGGTACGCAGTATTTT CASSRTSGEGTQYF TRBJ2-3 TRBD2 NA TRBV5-1